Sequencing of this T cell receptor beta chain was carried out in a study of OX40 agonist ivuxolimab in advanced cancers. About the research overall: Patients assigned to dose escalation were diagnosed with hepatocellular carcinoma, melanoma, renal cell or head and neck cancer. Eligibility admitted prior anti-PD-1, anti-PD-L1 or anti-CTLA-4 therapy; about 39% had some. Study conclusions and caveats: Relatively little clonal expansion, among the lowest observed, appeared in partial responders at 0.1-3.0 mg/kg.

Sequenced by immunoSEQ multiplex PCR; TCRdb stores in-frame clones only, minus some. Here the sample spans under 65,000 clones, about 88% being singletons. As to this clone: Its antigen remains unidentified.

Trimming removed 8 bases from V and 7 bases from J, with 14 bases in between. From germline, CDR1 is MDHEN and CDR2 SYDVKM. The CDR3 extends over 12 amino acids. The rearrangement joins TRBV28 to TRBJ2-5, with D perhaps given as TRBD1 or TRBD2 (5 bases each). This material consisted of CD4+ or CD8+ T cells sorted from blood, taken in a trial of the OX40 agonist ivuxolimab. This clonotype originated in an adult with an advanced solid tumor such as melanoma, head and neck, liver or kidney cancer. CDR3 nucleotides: TGTGCCAGCGTGAAACCTGGGGGGACCCAGTACTTC. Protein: CASVKPGGTQYF.